Each of the 9 T cell receptor beta chains below was sequenced from the same sample in a study of OX40 agonist ivuxolimab in advanced cancers. The library was built by means of the immunoSEQ multiplex PCR assay. TCRdb provides this immuneACCESS table in a form limited to in-frame rearrangements. Some clones are lacking; in checked studies, under half of them reflect an unresolved V gene, and why the rest are absent is not known. The sample table lists fewer than 25,000 clones, roughly 80% of them with a count of one. Jointly, the top ten make up roughly a quarter of the sample. Material: CD4+ or CD8+ T cells sorted from blood, obtained in a trial of the OX40 agonist ivuxolimab. The source is an adult with an advanced solid tumor such as melanoma, head and neck, liver or kidney cancer.

The chain carries TRBV27 and TRBJ1-5, with D possibly being TRBD1 (6 bases). The CDR3 is made up of 14 amino acids. The V gene's germline CDR1 is MNHEY and CDR2 SMNVEV (reference sequence). V lost 4 bases, J lost 4 bases, and 11 bases lay in between. The CDR3 sequence is CASSWGHGNQPQHF. The CDR3 bases are TGTGCCAGCAGTTGGGGACATGGTAATCAGCCCCAGCATTTT.

This clone counts as medium-sized. The chain couples TRBV5-8 to TRBJ1-2; tentatively, D is TRBD1 (5 bases). The V and J ends lost 2 bases and 13 bases respectively, with 18 bases between them. Germline CDR1 reads SGHTS; CDR2 reads YDEGEE. The CDR3 loop spans 13 amino acids. In nucleotides, the CDR3 is TGTGCCAGCAGCTTAGGGCAGGGCATCACTGTCACCTTC. It specifies CASSLGQGITVTF.

The rearrangement uses TRBV27 and TRBJ2-7; TRBD2 is a possible D gene (6 bases). Trimming cost V 4 bases and J 6 bases, with 13 bases left between them. Germline CDR1 MNHEY, CDR2 SMNVEV (reference sequence). CDR3 length equals 13 residues. The CDR3 loop is CASSWRGDGEQYF. For the CDR3, the DNA is TGTGCCAGCAGTTGGAGGGGTGACGGCGAGCAGTACTTC.

This chain links TRBV6-1 with TRBJ2-3; TRBD2 might be the D (5 bases). The length of the CDR3 is 13 residues. Germline CDR1 is MNHNS and CDR2 is SASEGT. V lost 6 bases to trimming and J lost 2 bases, with 9 bases between them. The CDR3 sequence is CASSDYLTDTQYF. The CDR3 region has the DNA TGTGCCAGCAGCGACTACCTCACAGATACGCAGTATTTT.

This clone was seen a handful of times. V is TRBV7-2 and J is TRBJ1-6, with D maybe TRBD1 (5 bases). Trimming cost V 2 bases and J 6 bases, with 14 bases left between them. From germline, CDR1 is SGHTA and CDR2 FQGNSA. The CDR3 is 16 amino acids. The CDR3 spells CASSLSLGRGNSPLHF. The CDR3 nucleotides read TGTGCCAGCAGCTTAAGCCTGGGGAGGGGTAATTCACCCCTCCACTTT.

The CDR3 loop reads CASSPVGTLRSYEQYF. The CDR3 DNA reads as TGTGCCAGTAGCCCTGTCGGGACCCTAAGGTCCTACGAGCAGTACTTC. This chain links TRBV19 with TRBJ2-7, with D perhaps TRBD1 or TRBD2 (5 bases each). The V end lost 6 bases, the J end lost 1 base, and 19 bases lay between the germline ends. The germline V gene has CDR1 LNHDA and CDR2 SQIVND (reference sequence). The CDR3 runs 16 residues.

The chain uses TRBV6-1 and TRBJ1-5; maybe TRBD1 (6 bases). The CDR3 contains 15 residues. Germline V gene data show CDR1 as MNHNS and CDR2 as SASEGT. V was shortened by 3 bases and J by 6 bases, with 15 bases between the two germline ends. The CDR3 here is CASSESRGASQPQHF. The CDR3 DNA reads TGTGCCAGCAGTGAGTCCAGGGGAGCGAGTCAGCCCCAGCATTTT.

V and J are TRBV11-2 and TRBJ1-1; D unclear. Germline CDR1 is SGHAT and CDR2 is FQNNGV. The CDR3 totals 14 residues. V lost 2 bases and J 7 bases, leaving 14 bases between the germline ends. Here the CDR3 reads CASSLPPAGDEAFF. CDR3 DNA: TGTGCCAGCAGCTTACCACCCGCAGGAGATGAAGCTTTCTTT.

The CDR3 sequence is CASSIVGTYEQYF. The CDR3 DNA reads TGTGCCAGTAGTATTGTCGGCACCTACGAGCAGTACTTC. The chain links TRBV19 to TRBJ2-7, with D uncertain. The CDR3 is made up of 13 amino acids. From germline, CDR1 is LNHDA and CDR2 SQIVND (reference sequence). V gave up 3 bases and J gave up 2 bases, with 8 bases separating them. Looking up the rest from reference TRBV19 and TRBJ2-7 gives the full variable domain: DGGITQSPKYLFRKEGQNVTLSCEQNLNHDAMYWYRQDPGQGLRLIYYSQIVNDFQKGDIAEGYSVSREKKESFPLTVTSAQKNPTAFYLCASSIVGTYEQYFGPGTRLTVT.